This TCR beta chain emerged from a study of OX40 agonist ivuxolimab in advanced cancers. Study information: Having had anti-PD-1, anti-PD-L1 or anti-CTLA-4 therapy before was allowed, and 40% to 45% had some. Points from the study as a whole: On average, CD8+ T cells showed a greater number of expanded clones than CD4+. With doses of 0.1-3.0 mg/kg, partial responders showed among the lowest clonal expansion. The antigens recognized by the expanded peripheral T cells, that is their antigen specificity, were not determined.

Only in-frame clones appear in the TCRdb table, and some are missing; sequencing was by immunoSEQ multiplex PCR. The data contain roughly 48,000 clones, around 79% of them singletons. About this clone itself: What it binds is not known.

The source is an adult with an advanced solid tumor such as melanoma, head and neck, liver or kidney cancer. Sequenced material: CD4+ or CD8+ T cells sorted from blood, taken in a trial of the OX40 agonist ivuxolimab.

CDR3 sequence reads: CASSGRQVDEQYF. The CDR3 DNA reads as TGTGCCAGCAGTGGCCGACAGGTCGACGAGCAGTACTTC. The J gene is TRBJ2-7, the V gene TRBV2; TRBD1 is a possible D gene (6 bases). Trimming left V 4 bases short and J 5 bases short, with 12 bases between. CDR1 is SNHLY, CDR2 FYNNEI, per germline. The length of the CDR3 is 13 residues.